Listed below are T cell receptor beta chains from one sample, sequenced in a study of Tregs in tolerant kidney transplant recipients. Produced via immunoSEQ multiplex PCR; TCRdb's table is partial and in-frame only. Of 50,000 to 75,000 clones listed, under 98% are singletons. The input for sequencing was Tregs from blood, taken before the transplant. Receptor source: a human donor who received a combined kidney and bone marrow transplant. Each CDR3 is given with its conserved first and last residue. The D gene is left open where the match is weak. Size tells how often a clone was seen (once, few, many) or the class of an expanded clone, and some rows leave it out.

-	-	TRBV15	TRBJ2-7	CATSNRGEQYF	TGTGCCACCAGTAATAGGGGCGAGCAGTACTTC
-	TRBD1	TRBV28	TRBJ1-1	CASTGDLKIEAFF	TGTGCCAGTACAGGGGACTTGAAGATTGAAGCTTTCTTT
-	TRBD1	TRBV7-2	TRBJ1-4	CASSLEIGTGNEKLFF	TGTGCCAGCAGCTTAGAGATTGGGACAGGGAATGAAAAACTGTTTTTT
few	-	TRBV19	TRBJ2-3	CASRVSDTQYF	TGTGCCAGCAGGGTCTCAGATACGCAGTATTTT
-	TRBD2	TRBV6-5	TRBJ2-7	CASSALAGVYEQYF	TGTGCCAGCAGTGCACTAGCGGGGGTATACGAGCAGTACTTC
few	TRBD1	TRBV2	TRBJ2-7	CASRDRGAEQYF	TGTGCCAGCCGGGACAGGGGAGCCGAGCAGTACTTC
-	-	TRBV5-6	TRBJ2-4	CASSWASGKNIQYF	TGTGCCAGCAGTTGGGCCTCTGGCAAAAACATTCAGTACTTC
once	-	TRBV5-1	TRBJ2-5	CANSLVPEETQYF	TGCGCCAACAGCTTGGTGCCAGAAGAGACCCAGTACTTC
-	-	TRBV27	TRBJ1-2	CASSLYGAGTVAYGYTF	TGTGCCAGCAGTTTGTATGGGGCAGGAACAGTCGCCTATGGCTACACCTTC
-	-	TRBV7-8	TRBJ2-7	CASSFLQGEQYF	TGTGCCAGCAGTTTCCTTCAGGGTGAGCAGTACTTC
-	TRBD1	TRBV9	TRBJ2-7	CASSPQTGSYEQYF	TGTGCCAGCAGCCCCCAGACAGGGTCGTACGAGCAGTACTTC
-	-	TRBV6-1	TRBJ2-1	CASSGREFEQFF	TGTGCCAGCAGTGGCAGGGAATTTGAGCAGTTCTTC
-	-	TRBV19	TRBJ2-6	CASSMKGSGANVLTF	TGTGCCAGTAGTATGAAGGGGTCTGGGGCCAACGTCCTGACTTTC
-	-	TRBV7-2	TRBJ2-5	CASSKWGTGGAKETQYF	TGTGCCAGCAGTAAATGGGGCACGGGGGGCGCCAAGGAGACCCAGTACTTC
-	TRBD2	TRBV6-4	TRBJ2-1	CASSVLAGSSYNEQFF	TGTGCCAGCAGTGTACTAGCGGGTAGCTCCTACAATGAGCAGTTCTTC
-	-	TRBV19	TRBJ1-2	CASSPGGRYNYGYTF	TGTGCCAGTAGTCCCGGAGGGAGATATAACTATGGCTACACCTTC
-	-	TRBV11-3	TRBJ2-1	CASSLTRRSNEQFF	TGTGCCAGCAGCCTCACTAGACGGTCCAATGAGCAGTTCTTC
-	TRBD2	TRBV5-1	TRBJ2-3	CASSLVAGDTDTQYF	TGCGCCAGCAGCTTGGTAGCGGGAGACACAGATACGCAGTATTTT
-	-	TRBV29-1	TRBJ2-1	CSVGDSQGHEQFF	TGCAGCGTTGGGGACTCCCAGGGTCATGAGCAGTTCTTC
-	TRBD1	TRBV5-1	TRBJ1-2	CASSFSGTGGMGYTF	TGCGCCAGCAGCTTTTCCGGGACAGGCGGTATGGGCTACACCTTC
-	TRBD1	TRBV23-1	TRBJ2-7	CASSRAGQGAPDPYF	TGCGCCAGCAGTCGCGCCGGGCAGGGGGCGCCGGATCCGTACTTC
-	-	TRBV6-1	TRBJ1-5	CASSDVRQLPQHF	TGTGCCAGCAGTGATGTAAGACAGCTGCCCCAGCATTTT
-	TRBD2	TRBV18	TRBJ2-5	CASSPLSGGARETQYF	TGTGCCAGCTCACCTCTCAGCGGGGGGGCTAGAGAGACCCAGTACTTC
-	-	TRBV19	TRBJ1-2	CASRVQGGGYTF	TGTGCCAGTAGGGTCCAGGGAGGGGGCTACACCTTC
-	-	TRBV4-1	TRBJ1-1	CASSQDLSGTEAFF	TGCGCCAGCAGCCAAGATTTATCAGGGACTGAAGCTTTCTTT
-	TRBD2	TRBV5-1	TRBJ2-2	CASSLLLAGNTGELFF	TGCGCCAGCAGCTTACTACTAGCGGGAAACACCGGGGAGCTGTTTTTT
-	TRBD1	TRBV18	TRBJ2-7	CASSPDREPYEQYF	TGTGCCAGCTCACCCGACAGGGAACCCTACGAGCAGTACTTC
-	-	TRBV27	TRBJ1-6	CASSLSLGSPLHF	TGTGCCAGCAGTTTATCACTAGGCTCACCCCTCCACTTT